This TCR beta chain was recorded in a study of T cell changes during pregnancy in multiple sclerosis. Some clones are missing from TCRdb's copy, which holds only in-frame ones; the method was immunoSEQ multiplex PCR. The data show fewer than 60,000 clones, 92% seen once. Sample: CD4+ T cells from peripheral blood mononuclear cells, taken after pregnancy. This TCR was recovered from a female donor with multiple sclerosis, enrolled in a pregnancy study.

The CDR3 is CASSREPNTGELFF. CDR3 bases: TGTGCCAGCAGCCGGGAGCCCAACACCGGGGAGCTGTTTTTT. The J gene is TRBJ2-2, the V gene TRBV11-2, with D possibly TRBD2 on 6 matching bases. The V and J ends lost 5 bases and 2 bases respectively, with 9 bases between them. The length of the CDR3 is 14 residues. CDR1 and CDR2 (germline): SGHAT, FQNNGV.